This T cell receptor beta chain came from a study of PD-L1 blockade in urothelial cancer. Time point specified: peripheral blood 6 weeks after treatment start. Trimming removed 7 bases from V and 5 bases from J, with 15 bases in between. The CDR3 is 14 residues long. Germline CDR1 SGHTS, CDR2 YDEGEE. The assay was immunoSEQ multiplex PCR, and TCRdb's table has in-frame clones only and misses some. The sample yields about 66,000 clones, roughly 86% seen once. Here the sequenced sample was PBMCs, taken around atezolizumab (anti-PD-L1) treatment. The chain links TRBV5-8 to TRBJ2-2; D is perhaps TRBD1 (6 bases). The sequence was obtained from a man between 60 and 75 years old with urothelial cancer. CDR3 DNA: TGTGCCAGCGGGTTAGGGGGTTCAACCGGGGAGCTGTTTTTT. Translating gives CASGLGGSTGELFF. The full variable domain, rest sourced from reference TRBV5-8 and TRBJ2-2, is EAGVTQSPTHLIKTRGQQATLRCSPISGHTSVYWYQQALGLGLQFLLWYDEGEERNRGNFPPRFSGRQFPNYSSELNVNALELEDSALYLCASGLGGSTGELFFGEGSRLTVL.